The 24 T cell receptor beta chains in this list originate from one sample, sequenced in a study of T cells after posttransplantation cyclophosphamide. The method was immunoSEQ multiplex PCR; TCRdb's version includes in-frame clones alone and lacks a portion of them. The sample holds approximately 52,000 clones; around 84% are singletons and the top ten take 2.8%. The sample comprised PBMCs. All receptors come from a man aged 25-40 years with a blood cancer, CMV-positive, and with a related stem cell donor.

The chain uses TRBV4-3 and TRBJ2-7, with D possibly TRBD1 on 5 matching bases. Germline V lookup: CDR1 LGHNA, CDR2 YSLEER. Trimming stripped 3 bases from V and 2 bases from J, with 20 bases between. This CDR3 is 17 amino acids long. CDR3 nucleotide sequence: TGCGCCAGCAGCCAGGTGTCACAAGGGGCCCAACCCTACGAGCAGTACTTC. This sequence encodes CASSQVSQGAQPYEQYF.

About this clone: A read error is the likely source, as a far larger clone sits one nucleotide away. This chain links TRBV7-2 with TRBJ2-7; D is ambiguous. This CDR3 has 12 amino acids. Per germline, CDR1 SGHTA and CDR2 FQGNSA. With 4 bases removed from V and 0 bases from J, the gap between germline ends came to 4 bases. This chain's CDR3 is CASSSLSYEQYF. The CDR3 bases are TGTGCCAGCAGCTCCCTCTCCTACGAGCAGTACTTC.

This chain links TRBV4-1 with TRBJ2-5; D is possibly TRBD2 (6 bases). Per germline, CDR1 MGHRA and CDR2 YSYEKL. Deletions cut 2 bases from V and 5 bases from J, with 9 bases between. The CDR3 length is 13 residues. CDR3 sequence reads: CASSQWRGETQYF. CDR3 bases: TGCGCCAGCAGCCAATGGAGGGGTGAGACCCAGTACTTC.

This sequence joins TRBV30 and TRBJ2-7; 7 bases align to TRBD1. The germline CDR1 and CDR2 sequences are GTSNPN and SVGIG (reference sequence). CDR3 size: 15 residues. V trimming: 3 bases; J trimming: 4 bases; junction bases outside the gene matches: 12. CDR3 sequence: CAWSPPGQYPYEQYF. In DNA, the CDR3 is TGTGCCTGGAGCCCCCCGGGACAGTACCCTTACGAGCAGTACTTC. Full variable domain (rest looked up from reference TRBV30 and TRBJ2-7): SQTIHQWPATLVQPVGSPLSLECTVEGTSNPNLYWYRQAAGRGLQLLFYSVGIGQISSEVPQNLSASRPQDRQFILSSKKLLLSDSGFYLCAWSPPGQYPYEQYFGPGTRLTVT.

The gene calls are TRBV7-2 and TRBJ1-2; D possibly corresponds to TRBD1 (6 bases). V was cut by 4 bases and J by 2 bases, with 14 bases left in between. CDR1 is SGHTA and CDR2 is FQGNSA in the germline V gene. The CDR3 is made up of 15 amino acids. CDR3 residues: CASSSRGQPNYGYTF. The CDR3 DNA reads TGTGCCAGCAGCTCCCGGGGACAACCCAACTATGGCTACACCTTC.

V gene TRBV5-4 combines with J gene TRBJ2-1; D is undetermined. This CDR3 spans 16 amino acids. Germline values: CDR1 SGHNT, CDR2 YYREEE (reference sequence). Trimming shortened V by 0 bases and J by 3 bases, and 13 bases separated the two germline ends. CDR3 sequence (DNA): TGTGCCAGCAGCTTGGGCTCCAACTACGACTACAATGAGCAGTTCTTC. This translates into CASSLGSNYDYNEQFF.

V usage is TRBV28 and J usage is TRBJ1-1; weak D call: TRBD1 (5 bases). Germline V gene sequence: CDR1 MDHEN, CDR2 SYDVKM. This CDR3 is built from 13 residues. V gave up 6 bases and J gave up 3 bases, with 11 bases separating them. The CDR3 protein is CASRGWGDTEAFF. The CDR3 nucleotides are TGTGCCAGCAGGGGATGGGGGGACACTGAAGCTTTCTTT.

This chain joins TRBV6-1 and TRBJ1-1; D gene uncertain. The CDR3 contains 13 residues. V dropped 5 bases and J dropped 4 bases, with 11 bases sitting between them. The germline gives CDR1 MNHNS, CDR2 SASEGT. The CDR3 sequence: CASSRMEGTEAFF. CDR3 sequence (DNA): TGTGCCAGCAGTAGGATGGAGGGCACTGAAGCTTTCTTT.

The chain combines TRBV1 with TRBJ2-5; the listed D gene, TRBD2, was not tested against the DNA. TRBV1 is marked as a pseudogene. The CDR3 is made up of 16 amino acids. Here the CDR3 DNA reads TGCACCAGCAGCCCCCGGACTAGCGGGCTTGGTGAGACCCAGTACTTC. Its protein product is CTSSPRTSGLGETQYF.

The rearrangement links TRBV19 to TRBJ1-1, with 8 bases identical to TRBD1. CDR3 length equals 13 residues. Germline V CDR1 and CDR2: LNHDA, SQIVND (reference sequence). The trim removed 5 bases at V and 1 base at J, leaving 0 bases unmatched. CDR3 sequence reads: CASSGQGNTEAFF. The DNA of the CDR3 is TGTGCCAGTAGTGGACAGGGGAACACTGAAGCTTTCTTT.

The J gene is TRBJ2-1, the V gene TRBV4-1; 12 bases match TRBD2. Trimming at V came to 2 bases and at J to 2 bases, leaving 7 bases not matched to a gene. This CDR3 spans 18 amino acids. The germline CDR1 and CDR2 sequences are MGHRA and YSYEKL. This CDR3 is CASSQPLTSGRTYNEQFF. The CDR3 coding sequence is TGCGCCAGCAGCCAACCCCTAACTAGCGGGAGGACCTACAATGAGCAGTTCTTC.

The count of this clone is one. V gene TRBV5-6 combines with J gene TRBJ2-3, with D perhaps matching TRBD2 (6 bases). Germline CDR1 SGHDT, CDR2 YYEEEE. The V end lost 3 bases, the J end lost 4 bases, and 9 bases lay between the germline ends. This CDR3 is built from 13 residues. CDR3 sequence: CASSSWGADTQYF. The CDR3 nucleotides read TGTGCCAGCAGCTCCTGGGGGGCAGATACGCAGTATTTT.

V usage is TRBV2 and J usage is TRBJ1-1; D is possibly TRBD1 (6 bases). This CDR3 region has 15 residues. Trimming removed 2 bases at V and 1 base at J, with 11 bases between. CDR1 and CDR2 (germline): SNHLY, FYNNEI. CDR3: CASSESNRENTEAFF. CDR3 DNA sequence: TGTGCCAGCAGTGAAAGTAACAGGGAGAACACTGAAGCTTTCTTT.

The chain carries TRBV9 and TRBJ2-3; 7 positions agree with TRBD2. Germline lookup yields CDR1 SGDLS and CDR2 YYNGEE. Trimming took 1 base from V and 4 from J; bases not matched to a gene: 6. The CDR3 sequence is 15 residues long. The DNA for the CDR3 is TGTGCCAGCAGCGTAACCAGCGGGGCTTCAGATACGCAGTATTTT. The encoded protein is CASSVTSGASDTQYF.

Only one count was recorded for this clone. The chain has TRBV19 and TRBJ2-7; TRBD2 aligns across 13 bases. Germline V CDR1 and CDR2: LNHDA, SQIVND (reference sequence). V was pared by 0 bases and J by 3 bases, with 5 bases of the junction left unmatched. The CDR3 totals 17 residues. The CDR3 region has the DNA TGTGCCAGTAGTATAGATCTGGGGACTAGCGGGAACTACGAGCAGTACTTC. Translating gives CASSIDLGTSGNYEQYF.

This clone was recorded only once. The chain carries TRBV5-1 and TRBJ2-3; tentatively, D is TRBD2 (6 bases). The germline V and J ends were trimmed by 7 bases and 4 bases, with 19 bases remaining between them. Germline V gene lookup returns CDR1 SGHRS and CDR2 YFSETQ. The CDR3 contains 15 residues. For the CDR3, the DNA is TGCGCCAGCGGTTCGGCGGGCGCGGGGTCAGATACGCAGTATTTT. It is translated as CASGSAGAGSDTQYF.

This sequence joins TRBV5-1 and TRBJ2-7, with 7 positions matching TRBD2. CDR1 is SGHRS, CDR2 YFSETQ, per germline. V was pared by 6 bases and J by 5 bases, with 11 bases of the junction left unmatched. The CDR3 has 14 amino acids. CDR3 amino acids: CASTPGGTRDEQYF. CDR3 in DNA: TGCGCCAGCACCCCGGGGGGTACTCGGGACGAGCAGTACTTC. Together with reference TRBV5-1 and TRBJ2-7, the CDR3 gives the full variable domain: KAGVTQTPRYLIKTRGQQVTLSCSPISGHRSVSWYQQTPGQGLQFLFEYFSETQRNKGNFPGRFSGRQFSNSRSEMNVSTLELGDSALYLCASTPGGTRDEQYFGPGTRLTVT.

This clone was counted a single time. This sequence joins TRBV7-9 and TRBJ1-3; D gene uncertain. The CDR3 consists of 14 residues. Germline V CDR1 and CDR2: SEHNR, FQNEAQ (reference sequence). The V end lost 5 bases, the J end lost 7 bases, and 15 bases lay between the germline ends. CDR3 sequence: CASSGGPGPNTIYF. The CDR3 DNA sequence: TGTGCCAGCAGCGGAGGACCCGGGCCCAACACCATATATTTT.

The chain carries TRBV19 and TRBJ2-2, with 11 bases identical to TRBD2. Trimming took 3 bases from V and 4 from J; bases not matched to a gene: 7. The length of the CDR3 is 17 residues. Germline assignment: CDR1 LNHDA and CDR2 SQIVND (reference sequence). CDR3 sequence reads: CASSIPGLAGRTGELFF. The CDR3 nucleotides are TGTGCCAGTAGTATCCCCGGACTAGCGGGCCGCACCGGGGAGCTGTTTTTT.

The rearrangement links TRBV11-3 to TRBJ1-1; 10 nucleotides match TRBD1. With V trimmed by 6 bases and J by 3 bases, 10 bases remained unmatched. From germline, CDR1 is SGHNT and CDR2 YENEEA. CDR3 length equals 16 residues. The CDR3 sequence is CASSPRQGAFYTEAFF. CDR3 in DNA: TGTGCCAGCAGTCCTAGACAGGGGGCTTTTTACACTGAAGCTTTCTTT.

The chain joins TRBV7-2 to TRBJ1-5, with TRBD1 as a possible D gene (6 bases). The CDR3 has 13 residues. The germline CDR1 and CDR2 sequences are SGHTA and FQGNSA. V lost 5 bases to trimming and J lost 5 bases, with 10 bases between them. The CDR3 DNA reads TGTGCCAGCAGCCAGGGACAATATCAGCCCCAGCATTTT. Translated: CASSQGQYQPQHF.

The gene calls are TRBV2 and TRBJ1-2; D is undetermined. The CDR3 is made up of 16 amino acids. Germline V gene sequence: CDR1 SNHLY, CDR2 FYNNEI. V was clipped by 2 bases and J by 8 bases, with 21 bases between them. The CDR3 loop is CASSEMVPSLSRGYTF. In nucleotides, the CDR3 is TGTGCCAGCAGTGAAATGGTCCCCTCGCTCTCACGGGGCTACACCTTC.

The genes are TRBV7-8 and TRBJ2-7; D is perhaps TRBD1 (5 bases). With 4 bases removed from V and 7 bases from J, the gap between germline ends came to 17 bases. The CDR3 covers 14 residues. CDR1 SGHVS and CDR2 FQNEAQ come from the germline V gene. The DNA for the CDR3 is TGTGCCAGCAGCTCCCTACAATCAGGGCGAGAGCAGTACTTC. Its translation is CASSSLQSGREQYF.

This rearrangement joins TRBV7-3 to TRBJ2-1; TRBD2 matches 11 bases. The germline V gene encodes CDR1 SGHTA and CDR2 FQGTGA. CDR3 length equals 15 residues. V lost 3 bases, J lost 6 bases, and 4 bases stayed unmatched. The CDR3 loop is CASSFLAGGGNEQFF. CDR3 in DNA: TGTGCCAGCAGCTTCCTAGCGGGAGGCGGCAATGAGCAGTTCTTC.